These 9 T cell receptor beta chains originate from one sample sequenced in a study of sequential checkpoint blockade in melanoma. Treatment defined: randomized to nivolumab then ipilimumab (arm A) or the reverse (arm B). The data were produced by immunoSEQ multiplex PCR, yet TCRdb's version contains in-frame clones alone and is incomplete. The sample includes 13,000 or so clones, approximately 78% of them seen just once. The input for sequencing was CD8+ T cells sorted from blood (inferred from file names), taken from a patient given nivolumab and ipilimumab in sequence. These receptor sequences come from a human donor with melanoma.

The chain has TRBV15 and TRBJ2-2; the match to TRBD1 covers 11 bases. The V gene's germline CDR1 is LNHNV and CDR2 YYDKDF (reference sequence). The J segment lost 6 bases and the V segment lost 5 bases, leaving 5 bases of the junction unmatched. The CDR3 is 15 amino acids. For the CDR3, the DNA is TGTGCCACCAGCGCGGACAGGGGGCTGGCCGGGGAGCTGTTTTTT. This translates into CATSADRGLAGELFF.

This chain connects TRBV7-9 to TRBJ2-5; D may be TRBD1 (6 bases). The V and J ends lost 5 bases and 3 bases respectively, with 10 bases between them. Looked up from germline, CDR1 is SEHNR and CDR2 is FQNEAQ (reference sequence). The CDR3 totals 13 residues. CDR3 coding DNA: TGTGCCAGCAGCCCGCAGGGGAAAGAGACCCAGTACTTC. As protein: CASSPQGKETQYF. Variable domain in full (rest from reference TRBV7-9 and TRBJ2-5): DTGVSQNPRHKITKRGQNVTFRCDPISEHNRLYWYRQTLGQGPEFLTYFQNEAQLEKSRLLSDRFSAERPKGSFSTLEIQRTEQGDSAMYLCASSPQGKETQYFGPGTRLLVL.

The genes are TRBV9 and TRBJ2-1, with D perhaps TRBD2 (6 bases). V shed 3 bases and J shed 5 bases, with 12 bases lying between them. CDR1 is SGDLS, CDR2 YYNGEE, per germline. The CDR3 totals 14 residues. The CDR3 reads CASSGDGLNNEQFF. For the CDR3, the DNA is TGTGCCAGCAGCGGGGACGGACTAAACAATGAGCAGTTCTTC.

The chain carries TRBV9 and TRBJ2-3, with D possibly TRBD2 on 5 matching bases. Between the trimmed V and J ends, which lost 4 bases and 2 bases, there was a span of 17 bases. Germline-derived CDR1 and CDR2 are SGDLS and YYNGEE. This CDR3 is built from 16 residues. The CDR3 coding sequence is TGTGCCAGCAGCTCACGGACTGGGAAAGCCACAGATACGCAGTATTTT. Protein product: CASSSRTGKATDTQYF. The full variable domain, with the rest looked up from reference TRBV9 and TRBJ2-3, is DSGVTQTPKHLITATGQRVTLRCSPRSGDLSVYWYQQSLDQGLQFLIQYYNGEERAKGNILERFSAQQFPDLHSELNLSSLELGDSALYFCASSSRTGKATDTQYFGPGTRLTVL.

The CDR3 coding sequence is TGTGCCAGCAGCTCTGCGACAGGGAAGTACGAGCAGTACTTC. It is translated as CASSSATGKYEQYF. J is TRBJ2-7 and V is TRBV7-9, with 7 bases lining up with TRBD1. V was clipped by 4 bases and J by 4 bases; unmatched bases: 7. The germline V gene encodes CDR1 SEHNR and CDR2 FQNEAQ (reference sequence). This CDR3 has 14 residues. The variable domain in full, completed from reference TRBV7-9 and TRBJ2-7, reads DTGVSQNPRHKITKRGQNVTFRCDPISEHNRLYWYRQTLGQGPEFLTYFQNEAQLEKSRLLSDRFSAERPKGSFSTLEIQRTEQGDSAMYLCASSSATGKYEQYFGPGTRLTVT.

This chain joins TRBV30 and TRBJ2-7, with D maybe TRBD2 (5 bases). Germline V CDR1 and CDR2: GTSNPN, SVGIG (reference sequence). The germline V and J ends were trimmed by 0 bases and 7 bases, with 10 bases remaining between them. The CDR3 runs to 12 residues. In DNA, the CDR3 is TGTGCCTGGAGTGTTTTTCGAGGGGAGCAGTACTTC. This translates into CAWSVFRGEQYF.

The chain couples TRBV6-6 to TRBJ2-2, with 7 nucleotides matching TRBD1. From germline, CDR1 is MNHNY and CDR2 SVGAGI (reference sequence). This CDR3 region has 15 residues. Trimming cost V 2 bases and J 4 bases; bases outside gene matches: 4. DNA of the CDR3: TGTGCCAGCAGTTACGACAGGGACCTCACCGGGGAGCTGTTTTTT. The encoded protein is CASSYDRDLTGELFF.

This clone was counted only a few times. The chain joins TRBV19 to TRBJ1-1; D remains ambiguous. Germline V gene data show CDR1 as LNHDA and CDR2 as SQIVND (reference sequence). The ends were cut back, 2 bases at V and 1 base at J, with 11 bases in the middle. CDR3 length equals 15 residues. The CDR3: CASSISRAGNTEAFF. The CDR3 bases are TGTGCCAGTAGTATATCGAGGGCTGGGAACACTGAAGCTTTCTTT.

CDR3 in amino acids: CASSQSWGGRTDTQYF. CDR3 nucleotide sequence: TGCGCCAGCAGCCAAAGTTGGGGGGGCCGCACAGATACGCAGTATTTT. The rearrangement uses TRBV4-1 and TRBJ2-3, with D possibly being TRBD2 (7 bases). V lost 2 bases and J 1 base, leaving 13 bases between the germline ends. This CDR3 has 16 amino acids. The germline CDR1 and CDR2 sequences are MGHRA and YSYEKL.